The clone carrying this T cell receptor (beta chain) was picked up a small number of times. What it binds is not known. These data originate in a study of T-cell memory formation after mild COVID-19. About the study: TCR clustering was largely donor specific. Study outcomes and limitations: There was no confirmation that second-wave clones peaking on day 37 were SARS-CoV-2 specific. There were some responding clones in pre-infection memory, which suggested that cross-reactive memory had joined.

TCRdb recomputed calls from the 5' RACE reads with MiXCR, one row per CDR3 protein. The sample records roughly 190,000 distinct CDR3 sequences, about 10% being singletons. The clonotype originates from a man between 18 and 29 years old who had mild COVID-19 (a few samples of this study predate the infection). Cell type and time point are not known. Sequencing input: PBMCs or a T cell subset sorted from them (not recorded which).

CDR3 loop: CASGLQGAYEQYF. DNA for the CDR3: TGTGCCAGCGGACTACAGGGGGCCTACGAGCAGTACTTC. V and J are TRBV7-2 and TRBJ2-7; 8 bases agree with TRBD1. V was clipped by 8 bases and J by 2 bases; unmatched bases: 5. There are 13 residues in the CDR3. In germline, CDR1 is SGHTA, CDR2 FQGNSA.